This T cell receptor (beta chain) derives from a study of beta chain features in type 1 diabetes. Germline CDR1 reads SGHRS; CDR2 reads YFSETQ. The CDR3 has 14 amino acids. The V end was cut by 0 bases, the J end by 4 bases, with 10 bases between. Isolated RNA was reverse transcribed in full, so expressed TCRB transcripts were sequenced. Assay: immunoSEQ multiplex PCR; the TCRdb copy retains only in-frame clones and omits some. The sample lists a few hundred thousand clones, about 29% occurring once. Without exception, sorted populations had purity beyond 98%. The receptor was isolated from a man younger than 30 in good health. What was sequenced was naive CD4+ T cells from blood. V is TRBV5-1 and J is TRBJ2-5, with no clear D. The CDR3 DNA reads as TGCGCCAGCAGCTTGGTGCGCGAGGCAGAGACCCAGTACTTC. This encodes CASSLVREAETQYF.